This entry features one T cell receptor beta chain sequence. Its antigen is as yet unknown. The sample belongs to a study of identical twins. Study results and caveats: Fewer insertions marked abundant cord blood beta clonotypes; young adult naive trended weakly, memory not at all.

Each CDR3 protein gets one entry after TCRdb re-called the 5' RACE reads with MiXCR. The sample records about 240,000 distinct CDR3 sequences, roughly 12% being singletons. Separately, the same data were catalogued under a study of yellow fever vaccine responses in identical twins. That study reports: Reports say the vaccine T cell response in twins looked partly convergent and partly personalized.

Input material: memory (CD45RO+) T cells sorted from blood. This sequence was found in a woman between 18 and 30 years old in good health.

Here the CDR3 DNA reads TGTGCCAGCAGCTTAACGACAAATACGCAGTATTTT. Translation: CASSLTTNTQYF. This chain joins TRBV7-2 and TRBJ2-3; D unresolved. This CDR3 is 12 amino acids long. From germline, CDR1 is SGHTA and CDR2 FQGNSA. Deletions cut 2 bases from V and 7 bases from J, with 7 bases between. The full variable domain, with the rest looked up from reference TRBV7-2 and TRBJ2-3, is GAGVSQSPSNKVTEKGKDVELRCDPISGHTALYWYRQSLGQGLEFLIYFQGNSAPDKSGLPSDRFSAERTGGSVSTLTIQRTQQEDSAVYLCASSLTTNTQYFGPGTRLTVL.